The clone carrying this TCR beta chain was detected ten times or more. Time point here: longitudinal time-point 2. A single record per CDR3 protein comes from TCRdb applying MiXCR to the 5' RACE reads. The sample has 80,000 to 100,000 distinct CDR3 sequences; 5% to 6.5% are singletons. CDR3 size: 14 residues. The V and J ends lost 2 bases and 5 bases respectively, with 12 bases between them. The data belong to a study of neurological immune-mediated disorders. Sequencing input: PBMCs. The genes are TRBV12-3 or TRBV12-4 and TRBJ2-5; D possibly corresponds to TRBD2 (5 bases). The sequence came from a woman in her sixties with multiple sclerosis. CDR3 bases: TGTGCCAGCAGTTTAAGGTCGGGCGGGGAGACCCAGTACTTC. The encoded protein is CASSLRSGGETQYF.